Shown below are 16 T cell receptor beta chains from a single sample sequenced in a study of blood T cell repertoires in COVID-19. Generated by immunoSEQ multiplex PCR, the TCRdb table keeps only in-frame clones and is missing some. The sample has more than 85,000 clones, 70% to 90% seen once. The sample was peripheral blood. The receptors were gathered from a human donor in a cohort sampled during active COVID-19.

The genes are TRBV6-2 or TRBV6-3 and TRBJ1-5, with 9 bases matching TRBD1. The V gene's germline CDR1 is MNHEY and CDR2 SVGEGT. Trimming removed 6 bases from V and 6 bases from J; junction bases left unmatched: 12. The CDR3 runs 16 residues. This chain's CDR3 is CASSMLWTGEFQPQHF. CDR3 nucleotide sequence: TGTGCCAGCAGCATGCTCTGGACAGGGGAATTTCAGCCCCAGCATTTT.

The chain uses TRBV3-1 (or the pseudogene TRBV3-2) and TRBJ2-7, with D maybe TRBD1 (5 bases). The CDR3 consists of 14 residues. Per the germline V gene, CDR1 is LGHDT and CDR2 is YNNKEL (reference sequence). V lost 1 base, J lost 2 bases, and 9 bases lay in between. The CDR3 is CASSQVTATYEQYF. The CDR3 DNA follows: TGTGCCAGCAGCCAAGTGACAGCCACCTACGAGCAGTACTTC.

The chain joins TRBV5-1 to TRBJ1-4; D might be TRBD1 (6 bases). The CDR3 runs to 16 residues. V lost 0 bases, J lost 7 bases, and 16 bases lay in between. CDR1 and CDR2 from the germline V gene are SGHRS and YFSETQ. The CDR3 DNA reads TGCGCCAGCAGCTTGGCCTCGGCGGCCAGGGGTGAAAAACTGTTTTTT. It encodes CASSLASAARGEKLFF.

The chain combines TRBV19 with TRBJ2-7, with D tentatively TRBD1 (6 bases). Trimming left V 5 bases short and J 3 bases short, with 11 bases between. Germline lookup yields CDR1 LNHDA and CDR2 SQIVND (reference sequence). This CDR3 has 13 amino acids. The CDR3 loop is CASSSQDSYEQYF. The CDR3, as DNA: TGTGCCAGTAGTTCCCAGGACAGCTACGAGCAGTACTTC.

This clone was picked up one time. The genes are TRBV7-2 and TRBJ2-3; D unclear. Looked up from germline, CDR1 is SGHTA and CDR2 is FQGNSA. V was pared by 5 bases and J by 7 bases, with 13 bases between. CDR3 size: 13 residues. The CDR3 sequence: CASSRSMENTQYF. The CDR3 DNA reads as TGTGCCAGCAGCCGAAGTATGGAGAATACGCAGTATTTT.

This chain links TRBV6-5 with TRBJ1-1; D gene unclear. Germline CDR1 is MNHEY and CDR2 is SVGAGI. This CDR3 spans 13 amino acids. V gave up 7 bases and J gave up 0 bases, with 9 bases separating them. Here the CDR3 reads CASISAVNTEAFF. The CDR3 coding sequence is TGTGCCAGCATTTCGGCGGTGAACACTGAAGCTTTCTTT.

The CDR3 reads CASSVKGQGTDTQYF. The CDR3 DNA is TGTGCCAGCAGCGTAAAGGGACAGGGAACAGATACGCAGTATTTT. The chain combines TRBV9 with TRBJ2-3; 9 bases are shared with TRBD1. Losses at the gene ends were 1 base for V and 3 bases for J; bases not matched to a gene: 3. Germline V gives CDR1 SGDLS, CDR2 YYNGEE. CDR3 length equals 15 residues. Filled out from reference TRBV9 and TRBJ2-3, the complete variable domain reads DSGVTQTPKHLITATGQRVTLRCSPRSGDLSVYWYQQSLDQGLQFLIQYYNGEERAKGNILERFSAQQFPDLHSELNLSSLELGDSALYFCASSVKGQGTDTQYFGPGTRLTVL.

This clone was observed a single time. The chain carries TRBV4-3 and TRBJ2-7; no clear D. Germline V lookup: CDR1 LGHNA, CDR2 YSLEER. Trimming stripped 0 bases from V and 3 bases from J, with 9 bases between. CDR3 length equals 14 residues. The CDR3 region has the DNA TGCGCCAGCAGCCAAGATAGTTGGAGCTACGAGCAGTACTTC. Translation gives CASSQDSWSYEQYF.

The J gene is TRBJ2-2, the V gene TRBV6-5, with 8 bases lining up with TRBD1. Germline V gene data show CDR1 as MNHEY and CDR2 as SVGAGI. The CDR3 extends over 14 amino acids. The V and J ends lost 6 bases and 5 bases, in that order; junction bases with no gene match: 5. CDR3 nucleotide sequence: TGTGCCAGCAGCCTTCACAGGGGGACCGGGGAGCTGTTTTTT. Its protein is CASSLHRGTGELFF.

The J gene is TRBJ1-4, the V gene TRBV2; no firm D call. The V gene lost 6 bases and the J gene lost 13 bases, with 27 bases spanning the gap. The germline gives CDR1 SNHLY, CDR2 FYNNEI. This CDR3 comprises 16 residues. The CDR3, as DNA: TGTGCCAGCAGCCCCCGAGGAGAGGGCCCCTTGATGGGACTGTTTTTT. As protein: CASSPRGEGPLMGLFF.

This clone came up once. The chain combines TRBV9 with TRBJ2-3; 15 bases align to TRBD2. This CDR3 is built from 20 residues. Germline V lookup: CDR1 SGDLS, CDR2 YYNGEE. The junction had 9 bases not matched to a gene; V was cut back by 0 bases and J by 1 base. CDR3 nucleotides: TGTGCCAGCAGCGTAGAAGGACTAGCGGGGGGGTATGGCGGCACAGATACGCAGTATTTT. Residues: CASSVEGLAGGYGGTDTQYF.

The V and J genes are TRBV7-3 and TRBJ2-6, with D hard to call. V dropped 5 bases and J dropped 9 bases, with 11 bases sitting between them. Germline V gene data show CDR1 as SGHTA and CDR2 as FQGTGA. This CDR3 contains 13 residues. CDR3 nucleotide sequence: TGTGCCAGCAGCCCCTACGTCGACAACGTCCTGACTTTC. It codes for CASSPYVDNVLTF.

The chain recombines TRBV5-8 with TRBJ1-2, with D hard to call. The CDR3 totals 14 residues. CDR1 and CDR2 (germline): SGHTS, YDEGEE. The V end lost 6 bases, the J end lost 4 bases, and 16 bases lay between the germline ends. The CDR3 here is CASTYRRESYGYTF. The CDR3, as DNA: TGTGCCAGCACCTATCGGAGGGAAAGCTATGGCTACACCTTC.

The chain combines TRBV27 with TRBJ1-5; 12 bases are shared with TRBD1. In germline, CDR1 is MNHEY, CDR2 SMNVEV (reference sequence). With 7 bases clipped from V and 7 bases from J, the junction kept 5 bases outside the gene matches. This CDR3 has 14 residues. The CDR3 is CASKGQGAGQPQHF. CDR3 DNA: TGTGCCAGCAAGGGACAGGGGGCTGGACAGCCCCAGCATTTT.

This clone was observed once. The chain recombines TRBV6-4 with TRBJ2-1; possibly TRBD2 for D (6 bases). Germline loops: CDR1 MRHNA, CDR2 SNTAGT. This CDR3 comprises 14 residues. V lost 4 bases, J lost 7 bases, and 14 bases lay in between. CDR3 nucleotides: TGTGCCAGCAGTGTAGGTATGGGGGGTAATGAGCAGTTCTTC. Protein: CASSVGMGGNEQFF.

V is TRBV19 and J is TRBJ2-2; D not certain. Deletions cut 4 bases from V and 6 bases from J, with 9 bases between. Germline V gene lookup returns CDR1 LNHDA and CDR2 SQIVND (reference sequence). The CDR3 loop spans 13 amino acids. DNA of the CDR3: TGTGCCAGTAGTAATCGGGTCTCCGGGGAGCTGTTTTTT. As protein: CASSNRVSGELFF.